This TCR beta chain is drawn from a study of T-cell reconstitution after alpha-beta-depleted transplantation in children (dated by TCRdb to the mid-2010s). Regarding the research as a whole: The study quantitatively tracked T-cell immune reconstitution after TCRalphabeta/CD19-depleted allogeneic hematopoietic cell transplantation in children using TCR repertoire profiling.

The treatment or condition label, read with the paper, signifies: allogeneic hematopoietic cell transplantation with graft depleted of TCRalphabeta T cells and CD19 B cells. The transplant recipients were children given TCRalphabeta/CD19-depleted allogeneic hematopoietic cell grafts. Library method: PCR. Data came from an Illumina HiSeq 2500. TCR libraries were prepared with molecular barcoding, using unique molecular identifiers to normalize TCRbeta repertoire quantification. The raw public data were reprocessed by TCRdb itself: fastp quality trimming at Q25, MiXCR clonotype calling, in-frame beta chains only. Rows matching on CDR3 protein sequence are summarized as one entry with the most common DNA and genes. In this sample the table shows fewer than 750,000 distinct CDR3 sequences, 23% of which occur a single time. 14% of the sample is taken by the ten largest. The research as a whole found: In some patients, the high TCRbeta diversity seen at day 60 was put down to recipient T cells and intrathymic progenitors that had survived conditioning. Over subsequent months, a decline in hyperexpanded clone frequencies was noted, and after one year, T-cell counts and TCRbeta diversity were mostly ascribed to newly produced T cells. Apparently early alphabetaT-cell count recovery about two months after transplant reportedly relied on only several hundred rapidly expanded clones derived from non-depleted graft cells.

Details on this clonotype: Its antigen is not yet known. No clone much larger than this one lies a single base away; base qualities are absent.

The CDR3 runs 15 amino acids, cysteine and phenylalanine included. Solely the CDR3 DNA is kept, with 45 bases framed from the first base. Unmatched junction bases come to 8, with V trimmed by 4 bases and J by 4 bases. The germline V gene sets CDR1 to SGHTA and CDR2 to FQGNSA. The sequencing used PBMCs, mostly from graft donor cells, collected 360 days after TCRalphabeta/CD19-depleted stem cell transplant. The rearrangement combines TRBV7-2 with TRBJ1-2; TRBD1 agrees with 8 junctional bases. This receptor was obtained from a boy in the first two years of life who had a stem cell transplant for acute myeloid leukemia, so the T cells may come from the graft donor. The CDR3 reads as follows: CASSSKTGEGYGYTF. At the DNA level, the sequence is TGTGCCAGCAGCTCCAAGACAGGGGAGGGCTATGGCTACACCTTC.